This TCR beta chain came from a study of cytomegalovirus exposure and HLA in healthy donors. Study findings and constraints: Presence/absence analysis assumed near-uniform sequencing depth across donors.

As to this clone: Its specificity is not known.

The CDR3 covers 14 residues. Germline CDR1 and CDR2: SGHRS and YFSETQ. Losses at the gene ends were 0 bases for V and 6 bases for J; bases not matched to a gene: 5. The study ran its PCR with 60 Vbeta and 13 Jbeta primers. TCRdb keeps only in-frame clones here, not all; method: immunoSEQ multiplex PCR. The sample lists under 75,000 clones, about 74% seen once, with 11% in the top ten. This sequence originates from a human donor in good health. V and J are TRBV5-1 and TRBJ2-7; 8 nucleotides line up with TRBD1. Sequenced: PBMCs. CDR3 bases: TGCGCCAGCAGCTTGGAGCCAGGGGGCGTCGAGCAGTACTTC. It translates to CASSLEPGGVEQYF.